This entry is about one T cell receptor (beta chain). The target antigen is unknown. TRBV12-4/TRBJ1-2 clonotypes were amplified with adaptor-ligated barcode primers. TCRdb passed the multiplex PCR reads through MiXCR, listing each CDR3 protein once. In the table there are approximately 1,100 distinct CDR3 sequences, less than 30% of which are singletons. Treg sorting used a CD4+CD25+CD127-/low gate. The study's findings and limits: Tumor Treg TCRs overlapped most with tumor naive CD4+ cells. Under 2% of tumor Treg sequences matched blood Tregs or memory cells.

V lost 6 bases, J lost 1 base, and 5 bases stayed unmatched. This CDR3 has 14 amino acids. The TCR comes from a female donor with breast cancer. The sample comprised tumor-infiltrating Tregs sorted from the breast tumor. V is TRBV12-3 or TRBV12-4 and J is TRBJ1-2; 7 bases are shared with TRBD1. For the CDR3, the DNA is TGTGCCAGCAGAGACCGACAGGGTAACTATGGCTACACCTTC. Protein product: CASRDRQGNYGYTF.